This is a list of T cell receptor beta chains from one sample in a study of cytomegalovirus exposure and HLA in healthy donors. Assay: immunoSEQ multiplex PCR; the TCRdb copy retains only in-frame clones and omits some. The repertoire holds approximately 150,000 clones, with about 82% as singletons. Sequencing was carried out using PBMCs. These TCRs come from a woman between 40 and 55 years old in good health and CMV-seropositive. Each CDR3 is given with its conserved first and last residue. Fields, in order: J gene, V gene, CDR3 protein.

J gene: TRBJ1-3; V gene: TRBV6-5; CDR3 protein: CASSSPDRRGGNTIYF
J gene: TRBJ1-1; V gene: TRBV6-6; CDR3 protein: CASSSSDTTTQAFF
J gene: TRBJ2-5; V gene: TRBV27; CDR3 protein: CASSSLQGWEETQYF
J gene: TRBJ2-1; V gene: TRBV7-9; CDR3 protein: CASSSTRHEQFF
J gene: TRBJ1-1; V gene: TRBV28; CDR3 protein: CASSWGDRVAFF
J gene: TRBJ1-2; V gene: TRBV2; CDR3 protein: CASSGRGRLYGYTF
J gene: TRBJ2-3; V gene: TRBV5-1; CDR3 protein: CATGTGGTDTQYF
J gene: TRBJ1-1; V gene: TRBV29-1; CDR3 protein: CSVPGAFF
J gene: TRBJ2-1; V gene: TRBV7-8; CDR3 protein: CASMFRSSYNEQFF
J gene: TRBJ2-4; V gene: TRBV7-9; CDR3 protein: CASSFPGGAKNIQYF
J gene: TRBJ1-1; V gene: TRBV27; CDR3 protein: CASSFRVDLNQEAFF
J gene: TRBJ1-3; V gene: TRBV4-2; CDR3 protein: CASSQGQGTGNTIYF
J gene: TRBJ2-7; V gene: TRBV7-2; CDR3 protein: CASSLTSGGGGDF
J gene: TRBJ2-7; V gene: TRBV30; CDR3 protein: CAWSRGAYEQYF
J gene: TRBJ2-5; V gene: TRBV5-1; CDR3 protein: CASSLTGGLETQYF
J gene: TRBJ1-2; V gene: TRBV7-9; CDR3 protein: CASSLSRTPTGSGYTF
J gene: TRBJ2-1; V gene: TRBV7-3; CDR3 protein: CASSFTSGTNNEQFF
J gene: TRBJ2-5; V gene: TRBV7-9; CDR3 protein: CASSLDPPRAQETQYF
J gene: TRBJ1-1; V gene: TRBV9; CDR3 protein: CASSPLHGVTEAFF
J gene: TRBJ1-3; V gene: TRBV4-1; CDR3 protein: CASSQGQTLNTIYF
J gene: TRBJ1-1; V gene: TRBV6-6; CDR3 protein: CASSYLWGVNTEAFF
J gene: TRBJ2-7; V gene: TRBV4-1; CDR3 protein: CASSPGRSGGSSYEQYF
J gene: TRBJ2-7; V gene: TRBV29-1; CDR3 protein: CSVEKGARGLILF
J gene: TRBJ2-1; V gene: TRBV6-5; CDR3 protein: CASSSYREGGNEQFF
J gene: TRBJ2-6; V gene: TRBV15; CDR3 protein: CATSFIRVAGANVLTF
J gene: TRBJ2-7; V gene: TRBV4-1; CDR3 protein: CASSQDGTSANSYEQYF
J gene: TRBJ1-5; V gene: TRBV5-6; CDR3 protein: CASSVGGQPQHF
J gene: TRBJ1-2; V gene: TRBV7-9; CDR3 protein: CSSSTTGPPGGYTF
J gene: TRBJ2-7; V gene: TRBV29-1; CDR3 protein: CSVGVGGPQGYEQYF
J gene: TRBJ1-2; V gene: TRBV5-6; CDR3 protein: CASRPDSHYGYTF
J gene: TRBJ1-1; V gene: TRBV7-9; CDR3 protein: CASSSTKTANTEAFF
J gene: TRBJ2-1; V gene: TRBV2; CDR3 protein: CASSFDRGAYNEQFF
J gene: TRBJ2-5; V gene: TRBV4-1; CDR3 protein: CASSQGQLGETQYF
J gene: TRBJ2-7; V gene: TRBV2; CDR3 protein: CASIAREGIYEQYF
J gene: TRBJ1-2; V gene: TRBV10-3; CDR3 protein: CAISASGADGYTF
J gene: TRBJ1-1; V gene: TRBV6-5; CDR3 protein: CATQDRRLAEAFF
J gene: TRBJ1-2; V gene: TRBV11-2; CDR3 protein: CASSLDREVMNGYTF